The TCR beta chain under discussion was sequenced for a study of blood T cell repertoires in COVID-19. Study at large: The samples span acute and convalescent COVID-19 from the United States, Italy and Spain.

Participants, about 18 to 90 years old, spanned 25 or so US areas. Membership in each cohort depended on participant-reported clinical history. There are 14 residues in the CDR3. Germline V gene lookup returns CDR1 SEHNR and CDR2 FQNEAQ (reference sequence). Trimming cost V 0 bases and J 8 bases, with 11 bases left between them. The method was immunoSEQ multiplex PCR; TCRdb's version includes in-frame clones alone and lacks a portion of them. The sample holds hundreds of thousands of clones, 80% to 90% seen once. Sequencing input: PBMCs or T cells enriched from blood (not recorded which). The origin of this receptor is a man aged 18-30 years who had recovered from COVID-19. The chain joins TRBV7-9 to TRBJ2-1, with D possibly being TRBD2 (5 bases). The CDR3 protein is CASSLAEGSHEQFF. CDR3 in DNA: TGTGCCAGCAGCTTAGCCGAGGGAAGTCATGAGCAGTTCTTC.